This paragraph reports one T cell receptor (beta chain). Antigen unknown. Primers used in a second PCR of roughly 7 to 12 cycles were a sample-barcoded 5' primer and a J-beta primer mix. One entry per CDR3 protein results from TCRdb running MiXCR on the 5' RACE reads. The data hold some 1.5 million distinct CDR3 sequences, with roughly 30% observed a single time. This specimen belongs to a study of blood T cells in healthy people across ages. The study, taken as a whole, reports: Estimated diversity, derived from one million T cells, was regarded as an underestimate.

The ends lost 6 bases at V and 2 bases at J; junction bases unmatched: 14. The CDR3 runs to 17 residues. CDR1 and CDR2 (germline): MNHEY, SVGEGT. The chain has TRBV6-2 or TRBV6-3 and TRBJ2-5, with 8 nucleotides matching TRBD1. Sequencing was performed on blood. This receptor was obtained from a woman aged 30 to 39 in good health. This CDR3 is CASSFPGQGSLQETQYF. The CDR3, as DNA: TGTGCCAGCAGCTTCCCTGGACAGGGATCGCTACAAGAGACCCAGTACTTC.